This T cell receptor beta chain was retrieved from a study of blood T cell repertoires in COVID-19. For the study at large: Italy, Spain and the United States were the sources of the convalescent and acute COVID-19 samples. Sample material is recorded as cDNA or gDNA derived from T cells, B-cell-depleted T cells, or PBMCs.

Trimming stripped 3 bases from V and 7 bases from J, with 16 bases between. This CDR3 comprises 14 residues. Germline V gene sequence: CDR1 SGHVS, CDR2 FQNEAQ. How the authors handled the data: Nucleated cell counts were estimated from reference gene primer amplification. Some clones are missing from TCRdb's copy, which holds only in-frame ones; the method was immunoSEQ multiplex PCR. D and trimming were read from the DNA, whereas the V and J calls and clone size are those reported in that table. The sample yields approximately 100,000 clones, more than 70% seen once. This TCR was recovered from a human donor in a cohort sampled during active COVID-19. J is TRBJ2-7 and V is TRBV7-8; D may be TRBD1 (5 bases). The sequenced sample was peripheral blood. The DNA for the CDR3 is TGTGCCAGCAGCTTCGCAGGGTTAGGAGATGAGCAGTACTTC. Its protein is CASSFAGLGDEQYF.